This entry is about one T cell receptor (beta chain). The antigen is undetermined. The second PCR ran about 6 to 11 cycles with a sample-barcoded 5' primer and J-beta primers. Every sample returned 3 million or more CDR3-containing paired-end reads. In TCRdb, the 5' RACE reads were re-called with MiXCR into one record per CDR3 protein. This sample has approximately 600,000 distinct CDR3 sequences, with 58% found just once. They isolated at least 6 million PBMCs from each sample. This entry is derived from a study of blood T cells in healthy people across ages. The study's findings and limits: Strong correlation existed between TCR beta diversity and naive T cell percentage. In long-lived donors, naive CD4+ cell counts and diversity exceeded those of aged donors.

Trimming cost V 4 bases and J 4 bases; bases outside gene matches: 19. The CDR3 consists of 19 residues. Germline V gene data show CDR1 as SGHKS and CDR2 as YYEKEE (reference sequence). The chain couples TRBV5-5 to TRBJ2-2; 7 nucleotides line up with TRBD2. This receptor was taken from a man aged 55 to 70 in good health. The specimen was blood. The CDR3 DNA sequence: TGTGCCAGCAGCAACCGGGCTAGCGGATTACTAGGAAGCACCGGGGAGCTGTTTTTT. Encoded protein: CASSNRASGLLGSTGELFF.